This T cell receptor (beta chain) was recorded in a study of a mutant IDH1 vaccine in newly diagnosed glioma (dated by TCRdb to 2020 to 2023). A note on the overall study: Vaccination started 4-6 weeks after radiotherapy alone, or was given together with temozolomide cycles in the groups whose treatment included chemotherapy. The roughly 30 treated patients were approximately 60% male and 37.5% female, with a mean age of approximately 38 years. Before enrollment, patients had received standard therapy of radiotherapy alone, temozolomide alone, or radiochemotherapy with temozolomide; most received the combination. Visit V12 was the week-35 safety follow-up and visit V13 was the week-47 end of study. Longitudinal TCRB deep sequencing was performed for roughly 27 treated patients wherever samples were available for exploratory analyses. Six visits were used for peripheral blood collection: V03 (baseline), V05, V07, V10, V12 and V13. Broad study findings and their caveats: Vaccine-induced immune responses across multiple MHC alleles were detected in about 92% of patients. PBMC samples for TCRB deep sequencing were selected based on availability. It was noted by the authors that analyses of patient blood samples could not be reproduced owing to sample limitations. Pseudoprogression appeared unrelated to alterations in the top peripheral T cell clonotypes detected by TCRB sequencing.

Counted from cysteine to phenylalanine, this CDR3 has 19 amino acids. Only the CDR3 part of the read is kept: 57 bases, read in frame from the first base. CDR1 and CDR2 (ENHRY, SYGVKD) derive from the germline V gene. Trimming takes 7 bases from V and 2 bases from J, and the germline ends sit 27 bases apart. Library generation was performed with the immunoSEQ multiplex PCR assay. The hsTCRB Kit was used according to the manufacturer's protocol to amplify rearranged TCR beta chain sequences. An Illumina MiSeq was used to sequence the TCRB libraries. Per the authors' processing: The proprietary platform of the kit vendor was used for demultiplexing, trimming and gene mapping. TCRdb took over this immuneACCESS table, retaining in-frame rearrangements with V and J assigned. Such tables are incomplete; in checked studies, under half of the missing clones stem from an unresolved V gene, and the remainder is unexplained. V and J calls and clone size are given by that table; D and trimming were obtained from the DNA. The sample profile shows fewer than 60,000 clones; almost 65% of them were found once. 4% to 6% of the sample lies in the top ten.

In light of the paper, this sample's time point label describes: week 47, end of study. Each vaccine dose was 300 ug of a 20-mer mutant IDH1 peptide in Montanide, given subcutaneously with topical imiquimod. Across visits V03 through V10, patients got a total of eight vaccinations, given in weeks 1, 3, 5, 7, 11, 15, 19 and 23. Donors had newly diagnosed WHO grade 3 or 4 IDH1-mutant astrocytomas with loss of nuclear ATRX. The samples were drawn from NOA16, a multicentre, single-arm, open-label phase I trial in Germany that tested a mutant IDH1 peptide vaccine in humans for the first time. Genomic DNA for TCRB sequencing was extracted from EDTA blood using the DNeasy Blood and Tissue Kit. Notes on this clone: The antigen it recognizes is unknown. No much larger clonotype is one base removed from it; base qualities were not supplied.

The sequenced sample was peripheral blood mononuclear cells (PBMCs), obtained from a glioma patient whose treatment included an IDH1 peptide vaccine. The TCR comes from a man aged 35 to 55 with glioma. Some clones in this sample may be carry-over from other donors' samples. This sequence uses TRBV10-3 and TRBJ2-1; the best D guess is TRBD2, with 7 bases matching. The nucleotide sequence reads TGTGCCATCAAGGCCCAAGGGCGGTCCGGGGGGCTCACCTACAATGAGCAGTTCTTC. The encoded protein is CAIKAQGRSGGLTYNEQFF.